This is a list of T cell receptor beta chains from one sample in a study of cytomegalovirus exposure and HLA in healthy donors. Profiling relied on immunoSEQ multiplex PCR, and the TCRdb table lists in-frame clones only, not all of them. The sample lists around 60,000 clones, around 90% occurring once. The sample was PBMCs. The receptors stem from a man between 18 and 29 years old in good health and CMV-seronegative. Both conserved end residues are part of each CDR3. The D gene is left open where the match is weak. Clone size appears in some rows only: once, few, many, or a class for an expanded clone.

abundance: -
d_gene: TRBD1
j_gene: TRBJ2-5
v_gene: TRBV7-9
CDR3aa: CASSPEGTDYQETQYF
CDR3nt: TGTGCCAGCAGCCCAGAGGGGACAGACTACCAAGAGACCCAGTACTTC

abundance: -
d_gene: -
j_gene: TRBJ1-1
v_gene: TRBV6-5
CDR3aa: CASSYGTGGAEAFF
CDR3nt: TGTGCCAGCAGTTACGGGACTGGAGGAGCTGAAGCTTTCTTT

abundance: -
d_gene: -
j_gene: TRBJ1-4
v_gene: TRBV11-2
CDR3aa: CASSLDTGGQWEKLFF
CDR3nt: TGTGCCAGCAGCTTAGACACCGGGGGGCAGTGGGAAAAACTGTTTTTT

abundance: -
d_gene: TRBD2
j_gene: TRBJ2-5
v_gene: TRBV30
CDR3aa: CAWWLTSSETQYF
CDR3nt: TGTGCCTGGTGGCTGACTAGCTCGGAGACCCAGTACTTC

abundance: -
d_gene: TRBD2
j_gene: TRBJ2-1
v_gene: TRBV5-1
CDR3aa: CASSLSPGGVNEQFF
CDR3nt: TGCGCCAGCAGCTTATCCCCGGGAGGGGTGAATGAGCAGTTCTTC

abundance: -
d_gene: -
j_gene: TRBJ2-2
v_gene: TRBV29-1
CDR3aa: CSAEMNERNTGELFF
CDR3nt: TGCAGCGCGGAGATGAACGAGAGGAACACCGGGGAGCTGTTTTTT

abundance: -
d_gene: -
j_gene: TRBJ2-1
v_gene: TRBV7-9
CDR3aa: CASSAIKGDEQFF
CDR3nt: TGTGCCAGCAGCGCCATTAAAGGGGATGAGCAGTTCTTC

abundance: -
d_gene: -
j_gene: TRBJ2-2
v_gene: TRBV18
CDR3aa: CASSPPGLNTGELFF
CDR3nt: TGTGCCAGCTCACCACCCGGACTCAACACCGGGGAGCTGTTTTTT

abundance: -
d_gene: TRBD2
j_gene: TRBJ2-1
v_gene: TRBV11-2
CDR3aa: CASSLESASGRAGEQFF
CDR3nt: TGTGCCAGCAGCTTAGAGTCTGCTAGCGGGAGGGCCGGAGAGCAGTTCTTC

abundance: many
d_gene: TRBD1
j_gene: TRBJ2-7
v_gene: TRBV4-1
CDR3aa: CASSPGQGAREQYF
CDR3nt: TGCGCCAGCAGCCCCGGACAGGGGGCTAGGGAGCAGTACTTC

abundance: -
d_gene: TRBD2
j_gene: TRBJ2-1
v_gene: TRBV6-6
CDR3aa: CASSYYGTSGNEQFF
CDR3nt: TGTGCCAGCAGTTATTATGGAACTAGCGGCAATGAGCAGTTCTTC

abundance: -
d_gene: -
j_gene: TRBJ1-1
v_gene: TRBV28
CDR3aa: CASSLRVNTEAFF
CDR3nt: TGTGCCAGCAGTTTAAGAGTGAACACTGAAGCTTTCTTT

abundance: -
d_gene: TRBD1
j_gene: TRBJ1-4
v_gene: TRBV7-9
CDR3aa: CASSPLPGQLNEKLFF
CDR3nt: TGTGCCAGCAGCCCCCTCCCGGGACAGCTAAATGAAAAACTGTTTTTT

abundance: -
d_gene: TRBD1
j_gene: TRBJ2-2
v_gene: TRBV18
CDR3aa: CASSPGQGPPSNTGELFF
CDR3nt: TGTGCCAGCTCACCGGGACAGGGGCCCCCCTCTAACACCGGGGAGCTGTTTTTT

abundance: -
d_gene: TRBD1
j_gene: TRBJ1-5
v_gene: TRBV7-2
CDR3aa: CASSAGQGAGQPQHF
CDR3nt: TGTGCCAGCAGCGCAGGGCAGGGGGCAGGTCAGCCCCAGCATTTT

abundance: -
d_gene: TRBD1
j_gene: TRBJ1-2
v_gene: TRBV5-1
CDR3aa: CASSLAVGQGGDGYTF
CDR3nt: TGCGCCAGCAGCTTGGCCGTGGGACAGGGTGGGGATGGCTACACCTTC

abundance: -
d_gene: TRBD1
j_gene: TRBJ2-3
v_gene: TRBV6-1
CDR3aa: CASKGTGGGDTQYF
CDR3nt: TGTGCCAGCAAGGGCACAGGGGGTGGGGATACGCAGTATTTT

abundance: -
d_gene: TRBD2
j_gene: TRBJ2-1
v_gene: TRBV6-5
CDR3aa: CASRPGLAGHNEQFF
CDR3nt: TGTGCCAGCAGGCCGGGACTAGCGGGGCACAATGAGCAGTTCTTC

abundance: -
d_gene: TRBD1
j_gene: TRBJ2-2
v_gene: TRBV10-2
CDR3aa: CASSELQGAKGGELFF
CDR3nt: TGCGCCAGCAGTGAGCTACAGGGGGCTAAGGGCGGGGAGCTGTTTTTT

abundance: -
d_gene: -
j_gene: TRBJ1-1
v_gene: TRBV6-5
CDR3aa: CASNQPQAEAFF
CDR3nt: TGTGCCAGCAACCAACCCCAGGCTGAAGCTTTCTTT

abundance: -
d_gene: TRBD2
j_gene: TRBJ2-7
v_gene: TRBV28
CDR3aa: CASSLPLAGGSSYEQYF
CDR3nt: TGTGCCAGCAGTTTACCACTAGCGGGAGGATCTAGCTACGAGCAGTACTTC

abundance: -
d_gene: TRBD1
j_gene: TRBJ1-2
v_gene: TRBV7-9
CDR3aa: CASSSGTGVRGYTF
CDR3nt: TGTGCCAGCAGCTCCGGGACAGGGGTGCGTGGCTACACCTTC

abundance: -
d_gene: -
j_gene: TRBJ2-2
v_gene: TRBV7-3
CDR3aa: CASSLRHENTGELFF
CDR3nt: TGTGCCAGCAGCTTAAGACATGAGAACACCGGGGAGCTGTTTTTT

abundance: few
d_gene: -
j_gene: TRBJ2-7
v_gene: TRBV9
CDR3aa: CASSVRASELFSYEQYF
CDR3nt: TGTGCCAGCAGCGTAAGAGCTAGCGAGTTATTCTCCTACGAGCAGTACTTC

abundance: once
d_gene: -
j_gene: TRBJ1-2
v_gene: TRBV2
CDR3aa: CASTGYGYTF
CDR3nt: TGTGCCAGCACAGGGTACGGCTACACCTTC

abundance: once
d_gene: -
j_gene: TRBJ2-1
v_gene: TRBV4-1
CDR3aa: CASSQDVAFDNEQFF
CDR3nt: TGCGCCAGCAGCCAAGATGTGGCCTTCGACAATGAGCAGTTCTTC

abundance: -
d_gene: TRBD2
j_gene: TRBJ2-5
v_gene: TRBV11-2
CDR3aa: CASSRGRSWETQYF
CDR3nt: TGTGCCAGCAGTCGCGGGAGGTCTTGGGAGACCCAGTACTTC

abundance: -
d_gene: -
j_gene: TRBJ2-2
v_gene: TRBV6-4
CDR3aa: CASSETNTGELFF
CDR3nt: TGTGCCAGCAGTGAGACAAACACCGGGGAGCTGTTTTTT

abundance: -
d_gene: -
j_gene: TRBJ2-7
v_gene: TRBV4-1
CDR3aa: CASSQEYFRAYEQYF
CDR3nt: TGCGCCAGCAGCCAAGAATACTTCAGGGCCTACGAGCAGTACTTC

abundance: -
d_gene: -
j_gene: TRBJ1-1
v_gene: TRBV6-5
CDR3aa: CASRIQGNTEAFF
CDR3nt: TGTGCCAGCAGAATACAGGGGAACACTGAAGCTTTCTTT

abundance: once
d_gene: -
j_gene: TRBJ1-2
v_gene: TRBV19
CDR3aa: CASQAGGGYTF
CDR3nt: TGTGCCAGCCAAGCGGGGGGCGGCTACACCTTC

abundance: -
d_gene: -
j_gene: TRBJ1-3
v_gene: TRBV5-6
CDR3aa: CASSLISRSSGNTIYF
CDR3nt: TGTGCCAGCAGCTTGATATCCAGATCATCTGGAAACACCATATATTTT

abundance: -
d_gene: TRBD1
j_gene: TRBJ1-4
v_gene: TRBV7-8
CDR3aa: CASSRRRGNEKLFF
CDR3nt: TGTGCCAGCAGCCGACGCAGGGGGAATGAAAAACTGTTTTTT

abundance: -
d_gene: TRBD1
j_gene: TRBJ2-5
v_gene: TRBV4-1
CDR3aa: CASSQERFLQRTGRQTQYF
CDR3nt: TGCGCCAGCAGCCAAGAACGTTTCCTTCAGAGGACAGGGAGACAGACCCAGTACTTC

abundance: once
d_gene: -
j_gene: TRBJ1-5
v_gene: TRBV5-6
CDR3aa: CASTYGGGRNQPQHF
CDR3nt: TGTGCCAGCACCTATGGGGGGGGGCGCAATCAGCCCCAGCATTTT

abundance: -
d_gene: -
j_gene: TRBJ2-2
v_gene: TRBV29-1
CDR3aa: CSVDRPGGTGELFF
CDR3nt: TGCAGCGTTGACAGGCCTGGTGGCACCGGGGAGCTGTTTTTT

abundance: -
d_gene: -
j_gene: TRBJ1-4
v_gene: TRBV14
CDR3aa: CASSPSGQGPEKLFF
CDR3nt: TGTGCCAGCAGCCCATCGGGGCAGGGGCCGGAAAAACTGTTTTTT

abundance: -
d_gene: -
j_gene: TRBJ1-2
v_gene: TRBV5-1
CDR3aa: CASSRDSHYGYTF
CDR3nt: TGCGCCAGCAGCCGGGATAGTCACTATGGCTACACCTTC

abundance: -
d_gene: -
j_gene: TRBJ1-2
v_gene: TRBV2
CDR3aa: CASSEGGRGYYGYTF
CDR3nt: TGTGCCAGCAGTGAAGGGGGCAGGGGTTACTATGGCTACACCTTC

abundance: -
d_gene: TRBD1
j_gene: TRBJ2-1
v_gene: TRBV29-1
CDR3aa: CSAPGQGFYNEQFF
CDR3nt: TGCAGCGCCCCGGGACAGGGCTTTTACAATGAGCAGTTCTTC

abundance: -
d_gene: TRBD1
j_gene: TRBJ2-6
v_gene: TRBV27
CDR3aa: CASSFYGQALAGANVLTF
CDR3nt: TGTGCCAGCAGTTTTTACGGACAGGCCCTCGCGGGGGCCAACGTCCTGACTTTC

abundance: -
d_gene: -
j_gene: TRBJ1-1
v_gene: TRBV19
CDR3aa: CASSTPGEIYTEAFF
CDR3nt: TGTGCCAGTAGTACCCCCGGGGAAATCTACACTGAAGCTTTCTTT

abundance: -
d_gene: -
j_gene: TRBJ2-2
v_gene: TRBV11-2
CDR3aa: CASSLSGTFTGELFF
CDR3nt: TGTGCCAGCAGCCTCTCGGGGACATTCACCGGGGAGCTGTTTTTT

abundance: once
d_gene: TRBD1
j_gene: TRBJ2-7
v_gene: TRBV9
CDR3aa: CASSVEGTGPYEQYF
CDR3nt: TGTGCCAGCAGCGTAGAAGGGACAGGGCCCTACGAGCAGTACTTC

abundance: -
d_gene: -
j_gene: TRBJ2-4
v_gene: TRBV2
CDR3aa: CASSPASQLKDIQYF
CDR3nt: TGTGCCAGCAGTCCGGCTAGCCAACTGAAGGACATTCAGTACTTC

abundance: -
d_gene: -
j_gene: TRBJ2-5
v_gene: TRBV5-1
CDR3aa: CASSLVPSETQYF
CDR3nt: TGCGCCAGCAGCTTGGTCCCCAGTGAGACCCAGTACTTC

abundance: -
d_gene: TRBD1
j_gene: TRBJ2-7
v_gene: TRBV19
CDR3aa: CATRPGQGYEQYF
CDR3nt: TGTGCCACTCGGCCAGGACAGGGGTACGAGCAGTACTTC

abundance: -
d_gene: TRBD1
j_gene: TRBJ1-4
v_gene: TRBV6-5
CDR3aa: CAARQGVREKLFF
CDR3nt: TGTGCCGCGAGACAGGGGGTGAGAGAAAAACTGTTTTTT

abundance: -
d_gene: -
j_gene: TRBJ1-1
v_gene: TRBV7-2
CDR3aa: CASSLSVSNTEAFF
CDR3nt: TGTGCCAGCAGCTTATCAGTATCGAACACTGAAGCTTTCTTT

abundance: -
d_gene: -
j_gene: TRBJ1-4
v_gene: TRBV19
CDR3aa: CASSSQGLLNEKLFF
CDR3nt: TGTGCCAGTAGTAGTCAGGGACTCCTTAATGAAAAACTGTTTTTT

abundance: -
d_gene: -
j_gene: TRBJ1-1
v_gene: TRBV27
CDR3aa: CASSPPGSTEAFF
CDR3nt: TGTGCCAGCAGTCCCCCGGGGAGCACTGAAGCTTTCTTT

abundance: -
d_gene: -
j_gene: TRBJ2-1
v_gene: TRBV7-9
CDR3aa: CASSIQGYYNEQFF
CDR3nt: TGTGCCAGCAGCATACAGGGTTACTACAATGAGCAGTTCTTC